The 2 T cell receptor beta chains below all came from one sample that was sequenced in a study of blood T cell repertoires in COVID-19 (TCRdb year 2020). The library was obtained by the immunoSEQ multiplex PCR assay. Here the immuneACCESS table is served through TCRdb, limited to in-frame sequences with V and J called. Missing clones are a known gap in these copies; in checked studies unresolved V genes cover under half, and the rest lacks a known reason. The sample table contains roughly 30,000 clones; only one count was recorded for roughly 90% of them. Under 3.5% of the sample lies in the top ten. Sequenced: peripheral blood. The receptors here all came from a human donor in a cohort sampled during active COVID-19.

The chain is built from TRBV7-2 and TRBJ2-2; D is possibly TRBD2 (5 bases). The V gene lost 5 bases and the J gene lost 5 bases, with 15 bases spanning the gap. The CDR3 is 15 residues long. From germline, CDR1 is SGHTA and CDR2 FQGNSA. For the CDR3, the DNA is TGTGCCAGCAGCCCTTTCCCCTCGGGGACCGGGGAGCTGTTTTTT. This translates into CASSPFPSGTGELFF.

The table lists this clone with a count of one. The chain links TRBV2 to TRBJ1-4; D not resolved. Trimming took off 7 bases at V and 0 bases at J, with 9 bases between the two ends. Germline CDR1 is SNHLY and CDR2 is FYNNEI. The CDR3 runs to 14 residues. The CDR3 reads CASNLEATNEKLFF. DNA for the CDR3: TGTGCCAGCAACTTAGAGGCAACTAATGAAAAACTGTTTTTT. The variable domain in full, completed from reference TRBV2 and TRBJ1-4, reads EPEVTQTPSHQVTQMGQEVILRCVPISNHLYFYWYRQILGQKVEFLVSFYNNEISEKSEIFDDQFSVERPDGSNFTLKIRSTKLEDSAMYFCASNLEATNEKLFFGSGTQLSVL.